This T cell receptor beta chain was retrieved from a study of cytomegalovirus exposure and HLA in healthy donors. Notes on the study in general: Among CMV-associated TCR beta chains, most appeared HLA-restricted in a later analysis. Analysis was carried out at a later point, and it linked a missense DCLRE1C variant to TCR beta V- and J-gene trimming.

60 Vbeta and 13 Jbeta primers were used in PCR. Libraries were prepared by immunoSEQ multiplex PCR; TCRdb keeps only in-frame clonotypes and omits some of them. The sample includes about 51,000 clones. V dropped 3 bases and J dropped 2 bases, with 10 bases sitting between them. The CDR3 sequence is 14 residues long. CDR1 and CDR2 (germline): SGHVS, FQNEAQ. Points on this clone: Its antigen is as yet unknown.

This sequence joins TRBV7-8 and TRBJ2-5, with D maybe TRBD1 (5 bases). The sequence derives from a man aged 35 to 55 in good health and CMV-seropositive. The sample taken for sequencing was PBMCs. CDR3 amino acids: CASSLRRTQETQYF. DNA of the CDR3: TGTGCCAGCAGCTTGCGACGGACACAAGAGACCCAGTACTTC.